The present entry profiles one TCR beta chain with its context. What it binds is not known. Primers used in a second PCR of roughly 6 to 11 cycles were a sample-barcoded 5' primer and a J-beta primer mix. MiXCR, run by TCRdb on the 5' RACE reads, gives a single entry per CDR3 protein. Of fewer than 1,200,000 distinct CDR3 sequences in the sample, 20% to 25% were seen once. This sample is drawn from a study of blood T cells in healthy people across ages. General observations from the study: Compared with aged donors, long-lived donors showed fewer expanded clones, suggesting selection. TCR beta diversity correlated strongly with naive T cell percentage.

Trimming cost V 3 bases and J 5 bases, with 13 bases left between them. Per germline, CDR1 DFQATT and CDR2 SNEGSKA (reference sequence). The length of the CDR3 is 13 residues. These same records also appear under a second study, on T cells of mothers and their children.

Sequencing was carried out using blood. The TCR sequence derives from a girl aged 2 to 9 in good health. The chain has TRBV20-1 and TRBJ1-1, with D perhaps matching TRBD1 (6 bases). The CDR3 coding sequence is TGCAGTGCTAGCAGGGGAGGCAGGACTGAAGCTTTCTTT. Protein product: CSASRGGRTEAFF.